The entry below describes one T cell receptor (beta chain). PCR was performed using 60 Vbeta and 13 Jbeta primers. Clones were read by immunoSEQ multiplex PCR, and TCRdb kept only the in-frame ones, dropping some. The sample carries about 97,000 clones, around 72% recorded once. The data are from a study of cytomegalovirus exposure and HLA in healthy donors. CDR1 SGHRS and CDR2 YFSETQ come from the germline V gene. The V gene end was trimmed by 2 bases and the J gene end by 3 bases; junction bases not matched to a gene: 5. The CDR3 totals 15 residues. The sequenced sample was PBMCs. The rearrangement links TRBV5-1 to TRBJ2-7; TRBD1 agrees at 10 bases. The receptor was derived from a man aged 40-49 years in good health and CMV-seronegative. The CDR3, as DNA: TGCGCCAGCAGCTTCAGGACAGGGGGAGGCTACGAGCAGTACTTC. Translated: CASSFRTGGGYEQYF. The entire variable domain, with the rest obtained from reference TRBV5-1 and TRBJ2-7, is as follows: KAGVTQTPRYLIKTRGQQVTLSCSPISGHRSVSWYQQTPGQGLQFLFEYFSETQRNKGNFPGRFSGRQFSNSRSEMNVSTLELGDSALYLCASSFRTGGGYEQYFGPGTRLTVT.